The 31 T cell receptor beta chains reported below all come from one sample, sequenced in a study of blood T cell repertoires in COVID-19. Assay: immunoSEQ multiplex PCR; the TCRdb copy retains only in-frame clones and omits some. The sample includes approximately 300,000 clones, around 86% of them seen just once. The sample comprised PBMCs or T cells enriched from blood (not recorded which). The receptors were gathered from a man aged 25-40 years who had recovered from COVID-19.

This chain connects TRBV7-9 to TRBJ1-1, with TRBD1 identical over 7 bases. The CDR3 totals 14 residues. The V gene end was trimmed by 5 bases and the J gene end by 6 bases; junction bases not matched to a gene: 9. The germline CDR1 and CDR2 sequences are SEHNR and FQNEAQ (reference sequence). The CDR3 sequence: CASSQGGGAPEAFF. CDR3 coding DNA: TGTGCCAGCAGCCAAGGGGGCGGCGCGCCTGAAGCTTTCTTT.

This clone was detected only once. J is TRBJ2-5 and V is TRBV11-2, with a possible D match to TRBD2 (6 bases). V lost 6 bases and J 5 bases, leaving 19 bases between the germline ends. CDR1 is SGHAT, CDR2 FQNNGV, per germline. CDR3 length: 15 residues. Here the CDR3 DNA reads TGTGCCAGCAGTTCATATTTCACCGGAGGGGAGACCCAGTACTTC. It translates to CASSSYFTGGETQYF.

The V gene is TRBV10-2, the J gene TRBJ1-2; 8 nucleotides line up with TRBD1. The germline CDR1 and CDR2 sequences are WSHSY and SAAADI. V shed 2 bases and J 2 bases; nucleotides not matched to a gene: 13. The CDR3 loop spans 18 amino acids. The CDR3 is CASSEPFWTGSRNYGYTF. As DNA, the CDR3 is TGCGCCAGCAGTGAGCCCTTTTGGACAGGGTCGAGGAACTATGGCTACACCTTC.

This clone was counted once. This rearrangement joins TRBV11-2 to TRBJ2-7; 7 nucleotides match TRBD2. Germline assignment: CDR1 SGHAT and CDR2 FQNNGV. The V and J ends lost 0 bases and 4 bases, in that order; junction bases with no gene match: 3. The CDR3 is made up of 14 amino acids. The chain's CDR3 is CASSLDGGGYEQYF. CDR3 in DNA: TGTGCCAGCAGCTTAGATGGCGGGGGTTACGAGCAGTACTTC.

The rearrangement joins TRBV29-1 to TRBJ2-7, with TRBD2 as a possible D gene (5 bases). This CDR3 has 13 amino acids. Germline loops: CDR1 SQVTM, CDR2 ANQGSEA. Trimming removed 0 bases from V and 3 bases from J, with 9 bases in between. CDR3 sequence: CSVEDPRDYEQYF. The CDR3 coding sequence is TGCAGCGTTGAAGACCCCCGGGACTACGAGCAGTACTTC.

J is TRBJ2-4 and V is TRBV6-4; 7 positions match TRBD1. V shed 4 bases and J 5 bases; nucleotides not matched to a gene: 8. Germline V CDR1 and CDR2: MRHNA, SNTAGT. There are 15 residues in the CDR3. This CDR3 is CASSALPDRENIQYF. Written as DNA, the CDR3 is TGTGCCAGCAGTGCCCTCCCAGACAGGGAAAACATTCAGTACTTC.

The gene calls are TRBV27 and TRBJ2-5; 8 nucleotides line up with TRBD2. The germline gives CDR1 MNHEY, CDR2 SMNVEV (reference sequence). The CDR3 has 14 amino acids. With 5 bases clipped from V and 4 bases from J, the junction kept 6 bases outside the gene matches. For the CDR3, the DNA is TGTGCCAGCAGTCCCGGCGGGAGGACAGAGACCCAGTACTTC. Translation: CASSPGGRTETQYF.

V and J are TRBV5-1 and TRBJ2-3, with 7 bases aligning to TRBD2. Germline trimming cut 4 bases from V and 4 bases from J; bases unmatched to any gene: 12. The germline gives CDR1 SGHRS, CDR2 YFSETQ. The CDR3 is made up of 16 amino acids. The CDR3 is CASSPRAGVRSDTQYF. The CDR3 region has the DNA TGCGCCAGCAGCCCGCGGGCGGGAGTAAGGTCAGATACGCAGTATTTT.

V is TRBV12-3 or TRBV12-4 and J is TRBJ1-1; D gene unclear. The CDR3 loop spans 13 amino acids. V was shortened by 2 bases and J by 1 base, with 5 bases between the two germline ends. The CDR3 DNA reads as TGTGCCAGCAGTTTACAGGAGAACACTGAAGCTTTCTTT. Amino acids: CASSLQENTEAFF.

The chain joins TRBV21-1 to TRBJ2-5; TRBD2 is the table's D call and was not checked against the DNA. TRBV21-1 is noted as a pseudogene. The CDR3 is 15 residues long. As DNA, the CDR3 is TGTGCCAGCAGCAAACAGGTACGGAGCGGGGCCCCCCAGTACTTC. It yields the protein CASSKQVRSGAPQYF.

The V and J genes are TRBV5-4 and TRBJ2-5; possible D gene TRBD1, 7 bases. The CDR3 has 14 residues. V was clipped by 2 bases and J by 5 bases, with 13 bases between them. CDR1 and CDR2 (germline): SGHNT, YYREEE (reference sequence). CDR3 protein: CASSFGRGVETQYF. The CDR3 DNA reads TGTGCCAGCAGCTTCGGCAGGGGGGTTGAGACCCAGTACTTC.

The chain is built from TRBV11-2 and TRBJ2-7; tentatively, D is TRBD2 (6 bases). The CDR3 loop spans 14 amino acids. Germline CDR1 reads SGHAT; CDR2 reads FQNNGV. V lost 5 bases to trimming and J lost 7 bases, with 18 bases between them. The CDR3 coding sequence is TGTGCCAGCAGCCACCTCCGCCGGGGAGGAGAGCAGTACTTC. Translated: CASSHLRRGGEQYF.

CDR3 protein: CASSLSGGYSNQPQHF. As DNA, the CDR3 is TGTGCCAGCAGTTTATCGGGGGGGTATAGCAATCAGCCCCAGCATTTT. The chain is built from TRBV27 and TRBJ1-5, with D possibly TRBD1 on 5 matching bases. CDR1 and CDR2 from the germline V gene are MNHEY and SMNVEV (reference sequence). V shed 0 bases and J shed 0 bases, with 9 bases lying between them. The CDR3 length is 16 residues.

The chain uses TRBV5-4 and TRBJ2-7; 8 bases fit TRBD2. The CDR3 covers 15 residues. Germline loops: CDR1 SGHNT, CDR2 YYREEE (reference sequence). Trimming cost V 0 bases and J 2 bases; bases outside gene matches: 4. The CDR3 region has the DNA TGTGCCAGCAGCTTGGGCGGGGGGAATACCTACGAGCAGTACTTC. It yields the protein CASSLGGGNTYEQYF.

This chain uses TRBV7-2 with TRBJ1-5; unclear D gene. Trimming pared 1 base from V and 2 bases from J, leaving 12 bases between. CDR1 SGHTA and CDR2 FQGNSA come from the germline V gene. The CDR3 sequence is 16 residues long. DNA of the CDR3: TGTGCCAGCAGCTTAGTTGGCCTTGGTGGCAATCAGCCCCAGCATTTT. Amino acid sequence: CASSLVGLGGNQPQHF.

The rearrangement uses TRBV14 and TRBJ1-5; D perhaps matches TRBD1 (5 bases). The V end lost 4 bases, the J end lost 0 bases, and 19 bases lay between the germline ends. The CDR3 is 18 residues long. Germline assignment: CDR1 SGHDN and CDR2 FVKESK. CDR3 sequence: CASSPRTPSLYSNQPQHF. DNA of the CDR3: TGTGCCAGCAGCCCCCGGACACCTTCTCTCTATAGCAATCAGCCCCAGCATTTT.

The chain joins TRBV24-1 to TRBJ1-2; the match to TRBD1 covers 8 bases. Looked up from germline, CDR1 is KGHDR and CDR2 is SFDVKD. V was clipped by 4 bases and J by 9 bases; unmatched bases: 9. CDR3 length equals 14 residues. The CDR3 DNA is TGTGCCACCAGTGACCCCGGACAGGGTGATCGCTACACCTTC. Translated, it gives CATSDPGQGDRYTF.

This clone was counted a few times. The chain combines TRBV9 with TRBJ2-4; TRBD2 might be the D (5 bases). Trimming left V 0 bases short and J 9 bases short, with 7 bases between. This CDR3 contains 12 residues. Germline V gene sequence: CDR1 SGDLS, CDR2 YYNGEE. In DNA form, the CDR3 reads TGTGCCAGCAGCGTAGTCCGGGGCATTCAGTACTTC. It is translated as CASSVVRGIQYF.

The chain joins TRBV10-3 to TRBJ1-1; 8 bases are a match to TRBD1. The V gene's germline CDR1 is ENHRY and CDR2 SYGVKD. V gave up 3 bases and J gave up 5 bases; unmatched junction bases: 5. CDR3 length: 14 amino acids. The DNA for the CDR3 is TGTGCCATCAGTGATCAGGGGGCGCTTACTGAAGCTTTCTTT. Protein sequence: CAISDQGALTEAFF.

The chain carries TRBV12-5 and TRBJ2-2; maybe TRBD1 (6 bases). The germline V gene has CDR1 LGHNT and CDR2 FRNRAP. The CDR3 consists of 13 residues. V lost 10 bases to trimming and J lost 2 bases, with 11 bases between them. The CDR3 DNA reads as TGTGCTATAGGACAGCAAAACACCGGGGAGCTGTTTTTT. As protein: CAIGQQNTGELFF.

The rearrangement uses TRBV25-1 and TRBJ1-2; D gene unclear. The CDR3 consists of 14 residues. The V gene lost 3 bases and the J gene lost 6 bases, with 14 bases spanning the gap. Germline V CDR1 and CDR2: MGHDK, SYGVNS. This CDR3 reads CASSEIGRNDGYTF. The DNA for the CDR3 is TGTGCCAGCAGTGAGATAGGGAGGAACGATGGCTACACCTTC.

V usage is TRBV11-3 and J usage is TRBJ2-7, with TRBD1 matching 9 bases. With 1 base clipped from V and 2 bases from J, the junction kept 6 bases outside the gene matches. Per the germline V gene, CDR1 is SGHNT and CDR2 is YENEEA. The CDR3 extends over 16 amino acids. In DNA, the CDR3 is TGTGCCAGCAGCTTAGTAGCCGGGACAGGGACCTACGAGCAGTACTTC. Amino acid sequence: CASSLVAGTGTYEQYF.

The DNA for the CDR3 is TGTGCCATCAGCCCCGACAGGGCAGGGACTGAAGCTTTCTTT. It codes for CAISPDRAGTEAFF. This chain links TRBV10-3 with TRBJ1-1, with 7 bases lining up with TRBD1. Unmatched junction bases numbered 9, after V lost 6 bases and J lost 5 bases. The CDR3 contains 14 residues. Germline V gene data show CDR1 as ENHRY and CDR2 as SYGVKD.

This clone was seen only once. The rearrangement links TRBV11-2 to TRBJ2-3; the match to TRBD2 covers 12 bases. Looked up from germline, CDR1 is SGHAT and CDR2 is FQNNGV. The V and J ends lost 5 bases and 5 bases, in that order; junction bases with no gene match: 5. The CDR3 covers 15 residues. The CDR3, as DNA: TGTGCCAGCAGCCTAGCGGGAGGGCAAGGAGATACGCAGTATTTT. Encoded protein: CASSLAGGQGDTQYF.

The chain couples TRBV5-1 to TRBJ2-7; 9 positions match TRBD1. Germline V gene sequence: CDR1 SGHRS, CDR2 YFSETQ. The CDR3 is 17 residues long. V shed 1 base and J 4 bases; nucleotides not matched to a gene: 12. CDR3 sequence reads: CASSLLFPGQGRYEQYF. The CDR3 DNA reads TGCGCCAGCAGCTTGCTGTTCCCGGGACAGGGCAGATACGAGCAGTACTTC.

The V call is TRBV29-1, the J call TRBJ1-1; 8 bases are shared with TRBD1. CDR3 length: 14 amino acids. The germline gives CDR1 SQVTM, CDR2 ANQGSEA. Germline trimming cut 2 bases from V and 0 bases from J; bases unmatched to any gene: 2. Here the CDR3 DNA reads TGCAGCGTTGAACCGGACAGGGTGAACACTGAAGCTTTCTTT. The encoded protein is CSVEPDRVNTEAFF.

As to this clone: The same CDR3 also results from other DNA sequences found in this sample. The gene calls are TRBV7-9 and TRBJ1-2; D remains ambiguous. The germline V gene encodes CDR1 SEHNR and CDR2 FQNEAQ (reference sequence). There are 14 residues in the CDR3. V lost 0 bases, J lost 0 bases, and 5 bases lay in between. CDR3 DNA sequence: TGTGCCAGCAGCTTAGCGGCTGCTAACTATGGCTACACCTTC. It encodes CASSLAAANYGYTF. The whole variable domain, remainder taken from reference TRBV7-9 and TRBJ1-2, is DTGVSQNPRHKITKRGQNVTFRCDPISEHNRLYWYRQTLGQGPEFLTYFQNEAQLEKSRLLSDRFSAERPKGSFSTLEIQRTEQGDSAMYLCASSLAAANYGYTFGSGTRLTVV.

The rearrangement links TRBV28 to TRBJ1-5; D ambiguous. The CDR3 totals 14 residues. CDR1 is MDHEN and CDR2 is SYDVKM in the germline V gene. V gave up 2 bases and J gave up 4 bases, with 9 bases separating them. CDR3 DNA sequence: TGTGCCAGCAGTTTACCACAGCTTAATCAGCCCCAGCATTTT. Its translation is CASSLPQLNQPQHF.

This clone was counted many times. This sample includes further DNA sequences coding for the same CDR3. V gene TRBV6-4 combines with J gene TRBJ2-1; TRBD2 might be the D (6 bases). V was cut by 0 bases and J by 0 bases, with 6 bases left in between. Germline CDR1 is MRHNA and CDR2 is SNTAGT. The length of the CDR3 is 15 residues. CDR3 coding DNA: TGTGCCAGCAGTGACTCCGGGAGCTCCTACAATGAGCAGTTCTTC. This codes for CASSDSGSSYNEQFF.

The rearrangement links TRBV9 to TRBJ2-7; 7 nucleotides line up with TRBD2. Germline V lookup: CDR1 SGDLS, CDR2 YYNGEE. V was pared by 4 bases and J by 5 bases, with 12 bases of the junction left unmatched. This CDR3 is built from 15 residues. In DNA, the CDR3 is TGTGCCAGCAGCCCCCGGGGAGGGACGGGAAACGAGCAGTACTTC. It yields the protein CASSPRGGTGNEQYF.

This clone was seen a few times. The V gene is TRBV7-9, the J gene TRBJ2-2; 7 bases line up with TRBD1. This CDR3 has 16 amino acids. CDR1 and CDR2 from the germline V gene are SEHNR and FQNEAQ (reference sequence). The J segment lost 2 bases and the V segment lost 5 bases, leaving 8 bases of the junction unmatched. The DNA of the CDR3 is TGTGCCAGCAGCGGTCGGGACAGCATTAACACCGGGGAGCTGTTTTTT. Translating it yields CASSGRDSINTGELFF. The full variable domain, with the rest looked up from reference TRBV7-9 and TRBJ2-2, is DTGVSQNPRHKITKRGQNVTFRCDPISEHNRLYWYRQTLGQGPEFLTYFQNEAQLEKSRLLSDRFSAERPKGSFSTLEIQRTEQGDSAMYLCASSGRDSINTGELFFGEGSRLTVL.